The T cell receptor (beta chain) described here comes from a study of patients and donors after allogeneic stem cell transplantation. With 0 bases removed from V and 4 bases from J, the gap between germline ends came to 10 bases. The CDR3 is made up of 15 amino acids. Germline values: CDR1 LGHNA, CDR2 YNFKEQ. Using its own MiXCR run on the RT-PCR reads, TCRdb lists one record per CDR3 protein. The data contain hundreds of thousands of distinct CDR3 sequences, 16% of them singletons. V usage is TRBV4-2 and J usage is TRBJ2-1, with no clear D. Sequencing used blood, either unsorted or a sorted T cell fraction (not recorded which). The clonotype was recovered from a human donor who was either an allogeneic HSCT recipient or a stem cell or donor lymphocyte infusion donor (not recorded which). It is not recorded whose cells these are; they may come from a transplant donor. This chain's CDR3 is CASSQDLSPYNEQFF. The CDR3 DNA reads TGTGCCAGCAGCCAAGATCTCAGCCCATACAATGAGCAGTTCTTC.